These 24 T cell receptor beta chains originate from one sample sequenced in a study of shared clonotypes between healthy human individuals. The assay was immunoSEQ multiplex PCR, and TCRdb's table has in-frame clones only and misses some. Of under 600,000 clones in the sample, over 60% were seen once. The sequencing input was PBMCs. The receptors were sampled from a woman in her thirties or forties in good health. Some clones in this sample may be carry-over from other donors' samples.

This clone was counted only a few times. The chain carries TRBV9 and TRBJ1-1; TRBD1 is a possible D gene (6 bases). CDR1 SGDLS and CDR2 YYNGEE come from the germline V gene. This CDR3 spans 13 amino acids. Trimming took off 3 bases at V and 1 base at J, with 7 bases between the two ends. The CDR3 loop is CASSADRNTEAFF. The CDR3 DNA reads TGTGCCAGCAGCGCGGACAGGAACACTGAAGCTTTCTTT.

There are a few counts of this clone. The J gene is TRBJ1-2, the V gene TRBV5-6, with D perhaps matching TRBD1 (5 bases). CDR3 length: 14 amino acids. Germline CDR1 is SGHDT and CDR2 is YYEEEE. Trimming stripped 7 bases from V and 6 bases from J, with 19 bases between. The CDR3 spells CASAKRTLRDGYTF. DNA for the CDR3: TGTGCCAGCGCTAAAAGGACACTAAGGGATGGCTACACCTTC.

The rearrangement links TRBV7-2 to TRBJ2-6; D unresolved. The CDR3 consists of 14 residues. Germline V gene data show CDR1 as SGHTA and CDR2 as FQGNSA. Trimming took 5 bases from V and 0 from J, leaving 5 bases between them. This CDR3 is CASSLSSGANVLTF. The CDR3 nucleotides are TGTGCCAGCAGCCTCAGCTCTGGGGCCAACGTCCTGACTTTC.

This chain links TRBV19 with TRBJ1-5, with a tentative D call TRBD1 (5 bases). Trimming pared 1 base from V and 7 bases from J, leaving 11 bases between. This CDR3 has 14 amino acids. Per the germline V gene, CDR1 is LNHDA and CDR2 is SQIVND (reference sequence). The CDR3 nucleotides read TGTGCCAGTAGTATAGTGGGTGGGGACCAGCCCCAGCATTTT. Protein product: CASSIVGGDQPQHF.

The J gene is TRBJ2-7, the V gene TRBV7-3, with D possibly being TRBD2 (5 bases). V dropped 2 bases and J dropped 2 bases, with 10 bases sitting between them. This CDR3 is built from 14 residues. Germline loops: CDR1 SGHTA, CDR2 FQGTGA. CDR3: CASSLGSATYEQYF. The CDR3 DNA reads TGTGCCAGCAGCTTAGGTAGCGCAACCTACGAGCAGTACTTC.

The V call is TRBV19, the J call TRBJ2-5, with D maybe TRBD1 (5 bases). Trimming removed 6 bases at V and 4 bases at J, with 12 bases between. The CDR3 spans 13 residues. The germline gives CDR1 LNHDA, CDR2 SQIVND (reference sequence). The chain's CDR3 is CASSRDPGETQYF. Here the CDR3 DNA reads TGTGCCAGTAGCAGGGATCCGGGAGAGACCCAGTACTTC.

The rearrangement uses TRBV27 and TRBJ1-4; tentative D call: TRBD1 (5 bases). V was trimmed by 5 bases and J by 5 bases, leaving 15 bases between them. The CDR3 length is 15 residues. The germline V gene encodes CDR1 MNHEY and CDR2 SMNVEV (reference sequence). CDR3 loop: CASSLLGTTNEKLFF. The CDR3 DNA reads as TGTGCCAGCAGTCTCTTGGGGACGACGAATGAAAAACTGTTTTTT.

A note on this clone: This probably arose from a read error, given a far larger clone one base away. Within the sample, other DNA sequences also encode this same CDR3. CDR3 protein: CAWSNSRVRPNTEAFF. Written as DNA, the CDR3 is TGTGCCTGGAGTAATTCCAGGGTTAGGCCGAACACTGAAGCCTTCTTT. This chain connects TRBV30 to TRBJ1-1, with a possible D match to TRBD1 (5 bases). Germline V lookup: CDR1 GTSNPN, CDR2 SVGIG (reference sequence). The CDR3 consists of 16 residues. The full variable domain, completed using reference TRBV30 and TRBJ1-1, is SQTIHQWPATLVQPVGSPLSLECTVEGTSNPNLYWYRQAAGRGLQLLFYSVGIGQISSEVPQNLSASRPQDRQFILSSKKLLLSDSGFYLCAWSNSRVRPNTEAFFGQGTRLTVV.

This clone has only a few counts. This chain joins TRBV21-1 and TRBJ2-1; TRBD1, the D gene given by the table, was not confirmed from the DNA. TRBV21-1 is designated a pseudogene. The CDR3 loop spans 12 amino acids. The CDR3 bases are TGTGCCAGCAGGGACAGGGCCCATGAGCAGTTCTTC. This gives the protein CASRDRAHEQFF.

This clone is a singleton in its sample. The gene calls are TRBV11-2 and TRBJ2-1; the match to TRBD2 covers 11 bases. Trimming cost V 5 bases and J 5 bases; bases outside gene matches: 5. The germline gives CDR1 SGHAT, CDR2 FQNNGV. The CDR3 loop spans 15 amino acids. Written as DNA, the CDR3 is TGTGCCAGCAGCCTTAGACTAGCGGGGAACAATGAGCAGTTCTTC. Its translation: CASSLRLAGNNEQFF.

CDR3 bases: TGTGCCTGGAGTGTACAGAGAGAGCCCTACGAGCAGTACTTC. Translating gives CAWSVQREPYEQYF. The rearrangement uses TRBV30 and TRBJ2-7; no clear D. Germline V CDR1 and CDR2: GTSNPN, SVGIG (reference sequence). The CDR3 contains 14 residues. V dropped 0 bases and J dropped 2 bases, with 11 bases sitting between them.

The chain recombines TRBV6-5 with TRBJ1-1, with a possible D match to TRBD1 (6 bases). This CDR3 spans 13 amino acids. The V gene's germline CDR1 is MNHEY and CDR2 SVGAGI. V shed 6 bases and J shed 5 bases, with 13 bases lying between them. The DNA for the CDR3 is TGTGCCAGCAGACAGGGTCCTTGGACTGAAGCTTTCTTT. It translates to CASRQGPWTEAFF.

The CDR3 protein is CASSGGTGPTLTDTQYF. The CDR3 coding sequence is TGTGCCAGCAGCGGGGGGACAGGACCCACCCTCACAGATACGCAGTATTTT. The chain recombines TRBV5-6 with TRBJ2-3; 8 bases agree with TRBD1. J gave up 2 bases and V 4 bases, and 12 bases lay outside the gene matches. CDR3 size: 17 residues. Germline V CDR1 and CDR2: SGHDT, YYEEEE.

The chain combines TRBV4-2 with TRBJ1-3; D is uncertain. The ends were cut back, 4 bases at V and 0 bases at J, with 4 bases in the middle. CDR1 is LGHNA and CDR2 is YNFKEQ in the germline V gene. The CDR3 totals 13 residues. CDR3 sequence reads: CASSPHSGNTIYF. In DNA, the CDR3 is TGTGCCAGCAGCCCGCACTCTGGAAACACCATATATTTT.

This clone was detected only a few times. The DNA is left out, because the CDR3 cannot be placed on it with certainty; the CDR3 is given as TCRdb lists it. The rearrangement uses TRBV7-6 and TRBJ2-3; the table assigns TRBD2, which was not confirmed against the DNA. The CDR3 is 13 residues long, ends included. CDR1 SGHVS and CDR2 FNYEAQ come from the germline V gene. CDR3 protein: CASSFGGGSQEYF.

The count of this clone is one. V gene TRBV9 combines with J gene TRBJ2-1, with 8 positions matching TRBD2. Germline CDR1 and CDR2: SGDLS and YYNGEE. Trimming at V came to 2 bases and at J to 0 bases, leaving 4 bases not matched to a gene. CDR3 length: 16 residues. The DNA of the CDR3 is TGTGCCAGCAGCGTCCGACTAGCGAGCTCCTACAATGAGCAGTTCTTC. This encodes CASSVRLASSYNEQFF.

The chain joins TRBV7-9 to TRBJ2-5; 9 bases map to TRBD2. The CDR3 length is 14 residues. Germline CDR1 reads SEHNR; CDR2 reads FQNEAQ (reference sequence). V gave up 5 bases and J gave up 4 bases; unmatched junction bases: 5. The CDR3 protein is CASSPQGLAETQYF. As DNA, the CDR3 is TGTGCCAGCAGCCCCCAGGGACTAGCAGAGACCCAGTACTTC.

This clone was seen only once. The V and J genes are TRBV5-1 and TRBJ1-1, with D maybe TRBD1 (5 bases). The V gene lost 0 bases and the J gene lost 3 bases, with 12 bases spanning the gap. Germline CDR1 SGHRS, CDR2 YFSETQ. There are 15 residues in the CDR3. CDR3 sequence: CASSLAGMGDTEAFF. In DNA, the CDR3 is TGCGCCAGCAGCTTGGCAGGGATGGGTGACACTGAAGCTTTCTTT.

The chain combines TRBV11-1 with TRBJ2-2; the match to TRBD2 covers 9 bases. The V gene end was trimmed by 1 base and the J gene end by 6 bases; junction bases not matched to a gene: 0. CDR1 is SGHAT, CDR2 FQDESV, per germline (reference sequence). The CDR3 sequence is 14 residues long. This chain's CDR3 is CASSLGLAAGELFF. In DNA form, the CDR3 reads TGTGCCAGCAGCTTAGGACTAGCGGCCGGGGAGCTGTTTTTT.

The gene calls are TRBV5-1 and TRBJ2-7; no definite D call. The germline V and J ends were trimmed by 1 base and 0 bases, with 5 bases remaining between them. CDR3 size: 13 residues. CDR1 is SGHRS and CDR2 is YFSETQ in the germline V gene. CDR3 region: CASSLQVSYEQYF. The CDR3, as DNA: TGCGCCAGCAGCTTGCAGGTCTCCTACGAGCAGTACTTC.

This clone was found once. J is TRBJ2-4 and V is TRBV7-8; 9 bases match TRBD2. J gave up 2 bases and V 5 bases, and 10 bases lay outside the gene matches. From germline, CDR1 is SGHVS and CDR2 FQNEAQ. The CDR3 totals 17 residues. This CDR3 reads CASSTLAGVLSKNIQYF. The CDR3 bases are TGTGCCAGCAGCACCTTAGCGGGAGTACTATCCAAAAACATTCAGTACTTC.

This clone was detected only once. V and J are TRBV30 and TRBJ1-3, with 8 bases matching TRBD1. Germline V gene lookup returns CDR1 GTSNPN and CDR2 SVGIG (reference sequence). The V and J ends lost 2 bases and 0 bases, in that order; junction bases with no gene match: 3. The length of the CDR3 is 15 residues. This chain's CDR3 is CAWSPGGFSGNTIYF. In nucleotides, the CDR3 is TGTGCCTGGAGTCCAGGGGGCTTCTCTGGAAACACCATATATTTT.

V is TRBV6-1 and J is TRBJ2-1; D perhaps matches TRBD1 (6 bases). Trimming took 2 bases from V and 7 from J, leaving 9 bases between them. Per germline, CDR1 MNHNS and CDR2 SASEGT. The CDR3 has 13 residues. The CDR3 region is CASSENRVNEQFF. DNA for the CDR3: TGTGCCAGCAGTGAAAACAGGGTTAATGAGCAGTTCTTC.

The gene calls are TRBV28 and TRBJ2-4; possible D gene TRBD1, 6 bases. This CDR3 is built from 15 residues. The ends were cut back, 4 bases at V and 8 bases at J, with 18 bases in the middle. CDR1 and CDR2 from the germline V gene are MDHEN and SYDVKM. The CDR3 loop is CASSSPTGFVHIQYF. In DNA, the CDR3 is TGTGCCAGCAGTTCTCCGACAGGATTTGTGCACATTCAGTACTTC.